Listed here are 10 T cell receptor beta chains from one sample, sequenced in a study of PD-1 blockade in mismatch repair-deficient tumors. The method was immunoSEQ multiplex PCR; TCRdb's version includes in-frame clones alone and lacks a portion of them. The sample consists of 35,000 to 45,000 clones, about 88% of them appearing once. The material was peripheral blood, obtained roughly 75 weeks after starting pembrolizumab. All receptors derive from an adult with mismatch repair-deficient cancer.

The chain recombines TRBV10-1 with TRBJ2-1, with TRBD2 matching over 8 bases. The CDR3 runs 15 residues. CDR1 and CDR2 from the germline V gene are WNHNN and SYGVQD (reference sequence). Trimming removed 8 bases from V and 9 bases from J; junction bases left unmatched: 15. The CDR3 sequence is CASPVGTRIRCEQFF. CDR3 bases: TGCGCCAGCCCCGTGGGGACTAGGATCCGATGTGAGCAGTTCTTC.

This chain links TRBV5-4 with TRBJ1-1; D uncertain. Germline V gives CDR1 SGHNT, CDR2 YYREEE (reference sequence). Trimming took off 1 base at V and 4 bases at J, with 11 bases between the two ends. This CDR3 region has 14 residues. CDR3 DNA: TGTGCCAGCAGCTTGCACCGTCTTAGCACTGAAGCTTTCTTT. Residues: CASSLHRLSTEAFF.

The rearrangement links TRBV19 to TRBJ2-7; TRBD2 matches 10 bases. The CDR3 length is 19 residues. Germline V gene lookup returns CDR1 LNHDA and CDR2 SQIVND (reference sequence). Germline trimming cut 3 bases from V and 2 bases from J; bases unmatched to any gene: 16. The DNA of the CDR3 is TGTGCCAGTAGTATCGGTGCTAGCGGGAGCGGTGGTGTGGCCTACGAGCAGTACTTC. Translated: CASSIGASGSGGVAYEQYF.

The DNA of the CDR3 is TGTGCCTGGACCCCCCCCGGACAGGTCTACAATGAGCAGTTCTTC. It codes for CAWTPPGQVYNEQFF. The chain has TRBV30 and TRBJ2-1, with 7 positions matching TRBD1. Trimming at V came to 4 bases and at J to 3 bases, leaving 9 bases not matched to a gene. In germline, CDR1 is GTSNPN, CDR2 SVGIG (reference sequence). The length of the CDR3 is 15 residues.

CDR3 DNA sequence: TGTGCCAGCAGCTTTAGCTTAGACTCCTACAATGAGCAGTTCTTC. Protein product: CASSFSLDSYNEQFF. The chain recombines TRBV7-9 with TRBJ2-1; D remains ambiguous. V dropped 3 bases and J dropped 0 bases, with 9 bases sitting between them. The CDR3 covers 15 residues. Germline V gives CDR1 SEHNR, CDR2 FQNEAQ (reference sequence).

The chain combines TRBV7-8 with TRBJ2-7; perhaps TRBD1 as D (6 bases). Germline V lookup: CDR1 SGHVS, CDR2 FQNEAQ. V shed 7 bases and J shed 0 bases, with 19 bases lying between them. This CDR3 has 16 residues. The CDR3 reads CASTPLGQKSSYEQYF. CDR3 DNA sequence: TGTGCCAGCACCCCCCTTGGACAGAAATCCTCCTACGAGCAGTACTTC.

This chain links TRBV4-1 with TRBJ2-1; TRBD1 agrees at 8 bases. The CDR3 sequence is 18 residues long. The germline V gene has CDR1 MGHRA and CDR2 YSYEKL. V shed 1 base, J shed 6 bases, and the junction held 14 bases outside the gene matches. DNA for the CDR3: TGCGCCAGCAGCCAAGTTACAGGGGGGATCGGTCATGGCAATGAGCAGTTCTTC. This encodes CASSQVTGGIGHGNEQFF.

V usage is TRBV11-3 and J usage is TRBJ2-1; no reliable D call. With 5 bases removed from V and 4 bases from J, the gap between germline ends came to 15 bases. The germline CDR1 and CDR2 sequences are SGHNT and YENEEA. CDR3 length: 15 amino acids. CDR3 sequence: CASSLSYGSYNEQFF. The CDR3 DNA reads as TGTGCCAGCAGCCTGAGCTATGGATCATACAATGAGCAGTTCTTC.

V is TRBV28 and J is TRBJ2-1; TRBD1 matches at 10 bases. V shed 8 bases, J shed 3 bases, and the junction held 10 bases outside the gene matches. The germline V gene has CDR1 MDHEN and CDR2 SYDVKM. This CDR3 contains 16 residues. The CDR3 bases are TGTGCCAGCTGCCCTCGACAGGGGGCGTACTACAATGAGCAGTTCTTC. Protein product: CASCPRQGAYYNEQFF. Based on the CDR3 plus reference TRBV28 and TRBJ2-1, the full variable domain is DVKVTQSSRYLVKRTGEKVFLECVQDMDHENMFWYRQDPGLGLRLIYFSYDVKMKEKGDIPEGYSVSREKKERFSLILESASTNQTSMYLCASCPRQGAYYNEQFFGPGTRLTVL.

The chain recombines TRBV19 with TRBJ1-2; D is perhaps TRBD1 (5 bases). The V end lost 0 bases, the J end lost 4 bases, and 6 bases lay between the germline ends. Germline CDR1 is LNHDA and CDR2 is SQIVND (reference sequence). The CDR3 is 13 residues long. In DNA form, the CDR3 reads TGTGCCAGTAGTATAGAGGGGGGCTATGGCTACACCTTC. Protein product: CASSIEGGYGYTF.